This T cell receptor beta chain was found in a study of T cells in Graves' hyperthyroidism and ophthalmopathy. For the study at large: Peripheral blood was taken when the disease was first diagnosed, before any treatment began.

PBMCs were sourced from less than 12 ml fresh peripheral blood. Worth noting for this clonotype: No antigen is known for it.

RNA transcripts yielded amplified TCR beta CDR3 regions. When the TCR CDR3 underwent first-round RT-PCR, the HTBI primer set was used. Using its own MiXCR run on the multiplex PCR reads, TCRdb lists one record per CDR3 protein. The sample consists of under 350,000 distinct CDR3 sequences, approximately 13% of them appearing once. The CDR3 is 17 amino acids. After removal of 1 base from V and 4 bases from J, the junction contained 9 bases not matched to a gene. The V gene's germline CDR1 is MDHEN and CDR2 SYDVKM. Findings of the study overall: Blood shared most expanded thyroid clonotypes above 0.001.

This chain joins TRBV28 and TRBJ2-2, with 7 nucleotides matching TRBD2. This TCR was recovered from a woman between 35 and 50 years old with Graves' hyperthyroidism. Sequencing was done on a sample of blood. CDR3 sequence (DNA): TGTGCCAGCAGTTTATTTGACGGGGGGACTACCACCGGGGAGCTGTTTTTT. Its translation: CASSLFDGGTTTGELFF.